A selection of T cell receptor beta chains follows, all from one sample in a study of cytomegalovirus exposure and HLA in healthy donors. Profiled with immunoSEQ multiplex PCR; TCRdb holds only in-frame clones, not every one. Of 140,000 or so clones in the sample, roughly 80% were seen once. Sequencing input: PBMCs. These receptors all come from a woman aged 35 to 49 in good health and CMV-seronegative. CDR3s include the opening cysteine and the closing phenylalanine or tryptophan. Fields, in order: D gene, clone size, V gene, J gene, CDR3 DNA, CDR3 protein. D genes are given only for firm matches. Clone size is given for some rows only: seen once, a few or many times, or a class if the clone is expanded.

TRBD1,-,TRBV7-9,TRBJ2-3,TGTGCCAGCAGCTTAGAAGGACAGGGCACAGATACGCAGTATTTT,CASSLEGQGTDTQYF
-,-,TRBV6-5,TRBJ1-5,TGTGCCAGCAGCCAAAAGGGGGTTAATCAGCCCCAGCATTTT,CASSQKGVNQPQHF
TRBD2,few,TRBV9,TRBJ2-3,TGTGCCAGCAGCGTAGGTAGCGGGAGAGATACGCAGTATTTT,CASSVGSGRDTQYF
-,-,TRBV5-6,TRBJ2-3,TGTGCCAGCAGTACTGGGGGGGATACGCAGTATTTT,CASSTGGDTQYF
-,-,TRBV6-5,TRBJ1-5,TGTGTCAGCAGCCCATTCACAGGGTACAATCAGCCCCAGCATTTT,CVSSPFTGYNQPQHF
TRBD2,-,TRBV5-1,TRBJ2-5,TGCGCCAGCAGCTTGCCCAGAGCGGGGGACCAGTACTTC,CASSLPRAGDQYF
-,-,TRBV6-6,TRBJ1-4,TGTGCCAGCACCAAGACAGGCCCTGGGAATGAAAAACTGTTTTTT,CASTKTGPGNEKLFF
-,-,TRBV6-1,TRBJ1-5,TGTGCCAGCAGTGAATCTAGGGGGTCTCGCAATCAGCCCCAGCATTTT,CASSESRGSRNQPQHF
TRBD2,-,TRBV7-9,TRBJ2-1,TGTGCCAGCAGCATAAAGACTAGCGGGGGGGCGGTTGAGCAGTTCTTC,CASSIKTSGGAVEQFF
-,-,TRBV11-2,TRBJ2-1,TGTGCCACCAACGGAGGGTTCCGTCACAATGAGCAGTTCTTC,CATNGGFRHNEQFF
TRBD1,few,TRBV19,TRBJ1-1,TGTGCCAGTACCTCCACGGGACAGGTGGCCCAAGCTTTCTTT,CASTSTGQVAQAFF
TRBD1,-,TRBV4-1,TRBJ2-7,TGCGCCAGCAGCCGGGGGGGGACAGGGGCGAACTACGAGCAGTACTTC,CASSRGGTGANYEQYF
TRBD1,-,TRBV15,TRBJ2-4,TGTGCCACCGAAACAGGGGGCGCAGGCAAAAACATTCAGTACTTC,CATETGGAGKNIQYF
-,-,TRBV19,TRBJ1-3,TGTGCCAGTGGCCCCAAGGGGACCATATATTTT,CASGPKGTIYF
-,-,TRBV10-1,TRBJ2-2,TGCGCCAGCAGTGGGAGCTCCTACACCGGGGAGCTGTTTTTT,CASSGSSYTGELFF
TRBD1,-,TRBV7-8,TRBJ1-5,TGTGCCACCAAAAGGGGTGCAGGGGGAGAGCCCCAGCATTTT,CATKRGAGGEPQHF
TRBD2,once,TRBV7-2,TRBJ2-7,TGTGCCAGCAGCTTCGGGACTAGCGGGAGGGCCCGCTACGAGCAGTACTTC,CASSFGTSGRARYEQYF
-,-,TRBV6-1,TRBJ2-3,TGTGCCAGCAGTGCGGCCGCCCGACTGGGAGATACGCAGTATTTT,CASSAAARLGDTQYF
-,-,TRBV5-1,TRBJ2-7,TGCGCCAGCAGCCGCGGGGGCGTCTACGAGCAGTACTTC,CASSRGGVYEQYF
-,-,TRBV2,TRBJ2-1,TGTGCCAGCAGTGTAGGAGGGAATGAGCAGTTCTTC,CASSVGGNEQFF
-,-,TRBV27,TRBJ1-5,TGTGCCAGCAGTTCCGCTTTGCGGGGTAGTCAGCCCCAGCATTTT,CASSSALRGSQPQHF
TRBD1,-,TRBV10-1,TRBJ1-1,TGCGCCAGCAGTACAGGGGGCTCTACTGAAGCTTTCTTT,CASSTGGSTEAFF
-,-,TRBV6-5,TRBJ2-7,TGTGCCAGCAGTTACTCGTGGACTCTCCTTGCGCGAGAGCAGTACTTC,CASSYSWTLLAREQYF
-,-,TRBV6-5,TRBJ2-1,TGTGCCAGCAGCCCCGGGAATGGCTACAATGAGCAGTTCTTC,CASSPGNGYNEQFF
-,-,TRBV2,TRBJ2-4,TGTGCCAGCTTAAGGGTAGGGGACATTCAGTACTTC,CASLRVGDIQYF
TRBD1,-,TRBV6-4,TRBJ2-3,TGTGCCAGCAGTGACTCGGGGACAGGACCCACAGATACGCAGTATTTT,CASSDSGTGPTDTQYF
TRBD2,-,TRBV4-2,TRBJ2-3,TGTGCCAGCAGCCAAGTTAGCGGGGAGGCGGGAGATACACAGTATTTT,CASSQVSGEAGDTQYF
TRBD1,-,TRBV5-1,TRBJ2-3,TGCGCCAGCAGCCGGGGGACAGGGTTGGAGGGATACACAGATACGCAGTATTTT,CASSRGTGLEGYTDTQYF
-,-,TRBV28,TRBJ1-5,TGTGCCAGCAGTTTCAGGGTCTTAGGGCTTCAGCCCCAGCATTTT,CASSFRVLGLQPQHF
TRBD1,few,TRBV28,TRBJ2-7,TGTGCCAGCAGTCTGGCCGGGGGACAGGTATCCTACGAGCAGTACTTC,CASSLAGGQVSYEQYF
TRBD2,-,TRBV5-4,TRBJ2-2,TGTGCCAGCAGCCCGCCGCCCGGGACTAGAGACACCGGGGAGCTGTTTTTT,CASSPPPGTRDTGELFF
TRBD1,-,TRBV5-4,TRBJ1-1,TGTGCCAGCAGCTTGACAGGGGTTCTTCCTGAAGCTTTCTTT,CASSLTGVLPEAFF